This T cell receptor beta chain was captured in a study of siplizumab effects on memory and regulatory T cells. Notes on the study in general: Proliferating Tregs from siplizumab cultures lacked functional confirmation of suppression. Naive T cells, seemingly more diverse than memory cells, seemed major alloresponse contributors.

As regards this clone: The antigen remains undetermined.

Some 10^5 TCR templates were assayed per sample. TCRdb's table, derived via immunoSEQ multiplex PCR, lists solely in-frame clones and lacks some. The sample consists of over 100,000 clones, approximately 90% of them appearing once. CDR1 is SGHRS, CDR2 YFSETQ, per germline. CDR3 length: 15 residues. V shed 5 bases, J shed 8 bases, and the junction held 11 bases outside the gene matches. The chain couples TRBV5-1 to TRBJ1-2; 11 bases are a match to TRBD1. The specimen sequenced was CD4+ T cells sorted from blood. This clonotype was obtained from a human donor in good health. The CDR3: CASRGQGDNVEGYTF. CDR3 coding DNA: TGCGCCAGCAGGGGACAGGGGGATAATGTAGAGGGCTACACCTTC.